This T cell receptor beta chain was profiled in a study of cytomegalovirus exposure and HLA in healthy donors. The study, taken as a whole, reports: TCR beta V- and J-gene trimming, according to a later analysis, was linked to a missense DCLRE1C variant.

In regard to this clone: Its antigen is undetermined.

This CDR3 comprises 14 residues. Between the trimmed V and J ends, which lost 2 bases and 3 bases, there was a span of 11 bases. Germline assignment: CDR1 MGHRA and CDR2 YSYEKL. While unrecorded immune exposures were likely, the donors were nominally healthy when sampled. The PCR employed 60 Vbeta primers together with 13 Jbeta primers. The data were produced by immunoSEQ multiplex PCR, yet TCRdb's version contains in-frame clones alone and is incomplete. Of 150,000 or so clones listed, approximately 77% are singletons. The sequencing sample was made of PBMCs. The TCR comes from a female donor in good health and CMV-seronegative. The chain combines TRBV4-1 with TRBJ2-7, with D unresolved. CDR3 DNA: TGCGCCAGCAGCCAAACTCTAGGCGACTACGAGCAGTACTTC. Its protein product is CASSQTLGDYEQYF.